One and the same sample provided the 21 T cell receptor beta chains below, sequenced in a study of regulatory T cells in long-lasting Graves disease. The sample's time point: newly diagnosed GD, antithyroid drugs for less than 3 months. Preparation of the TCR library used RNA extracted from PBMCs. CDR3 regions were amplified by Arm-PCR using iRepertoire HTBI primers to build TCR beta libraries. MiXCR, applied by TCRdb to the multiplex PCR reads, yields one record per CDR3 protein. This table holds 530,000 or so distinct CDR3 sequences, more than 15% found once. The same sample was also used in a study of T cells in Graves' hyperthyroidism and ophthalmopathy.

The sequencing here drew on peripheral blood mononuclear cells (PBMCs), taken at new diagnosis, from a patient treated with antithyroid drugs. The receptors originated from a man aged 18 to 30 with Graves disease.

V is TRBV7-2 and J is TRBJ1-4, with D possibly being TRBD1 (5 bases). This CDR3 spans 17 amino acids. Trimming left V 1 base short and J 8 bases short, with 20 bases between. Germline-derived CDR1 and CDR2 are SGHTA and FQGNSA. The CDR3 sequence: CASSLVGPTATNEKLFF. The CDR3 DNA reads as TGTGCCAGCAGCTTAGTGGGTCCGACAGCCACAAACGAAAAACTGTTTTTT.

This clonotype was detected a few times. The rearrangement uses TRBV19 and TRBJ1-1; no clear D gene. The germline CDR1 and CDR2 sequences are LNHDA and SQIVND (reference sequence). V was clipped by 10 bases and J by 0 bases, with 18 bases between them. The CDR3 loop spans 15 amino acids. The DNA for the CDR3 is TGTGCCACCTCCGAGGGCAGACGAATGAACACTGAAGCTTTCTTT. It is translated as CATSEGRRMNTEAFF.

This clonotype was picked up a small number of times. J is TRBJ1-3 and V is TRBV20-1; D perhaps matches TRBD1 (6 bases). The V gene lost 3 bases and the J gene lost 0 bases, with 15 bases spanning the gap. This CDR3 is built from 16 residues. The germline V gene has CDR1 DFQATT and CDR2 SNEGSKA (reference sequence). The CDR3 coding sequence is TGCAGTGCTAGGGCGCCGGGACACATCTCTGGAAACACCATATATTTT. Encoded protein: CSARAPGHISGNTIYF.

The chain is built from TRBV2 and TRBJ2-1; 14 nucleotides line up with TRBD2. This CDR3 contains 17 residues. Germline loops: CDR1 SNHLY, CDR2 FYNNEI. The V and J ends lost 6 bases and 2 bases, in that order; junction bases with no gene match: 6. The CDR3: CASSQGLAGEAYNEQFF. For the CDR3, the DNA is TGTGCCAGCAGCCAGGGACTAGCGGGAGAGGCCTACAATGAGCAGTTCTTC.

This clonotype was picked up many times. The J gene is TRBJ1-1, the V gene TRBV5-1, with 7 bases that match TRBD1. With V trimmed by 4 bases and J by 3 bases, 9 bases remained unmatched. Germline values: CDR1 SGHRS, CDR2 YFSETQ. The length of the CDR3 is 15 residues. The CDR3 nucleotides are TGCGCCAGCAGCCCGACAGGGTATAGTGACACTGAAGCTTTCTTT. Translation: CASSPTGYSDTEAFF.

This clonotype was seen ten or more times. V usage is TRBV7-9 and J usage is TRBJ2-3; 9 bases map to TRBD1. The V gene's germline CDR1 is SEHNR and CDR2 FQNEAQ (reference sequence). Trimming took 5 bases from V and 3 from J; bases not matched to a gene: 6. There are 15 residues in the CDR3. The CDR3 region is CASSTWDRATDTQYF. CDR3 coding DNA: TGTGCCAGCAGCACGTGGGACAGGGCGACAGATACGCAGTATTTT.

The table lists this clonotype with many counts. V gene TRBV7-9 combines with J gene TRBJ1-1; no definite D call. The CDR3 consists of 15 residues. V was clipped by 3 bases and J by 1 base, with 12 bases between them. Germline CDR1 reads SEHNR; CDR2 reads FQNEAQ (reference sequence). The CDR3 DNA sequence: TGTGCCAGCAGCTTCTCCAGTATAGAGAACACTGAAGCTTTCTTT. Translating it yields CASSFSSIENTEAFF.

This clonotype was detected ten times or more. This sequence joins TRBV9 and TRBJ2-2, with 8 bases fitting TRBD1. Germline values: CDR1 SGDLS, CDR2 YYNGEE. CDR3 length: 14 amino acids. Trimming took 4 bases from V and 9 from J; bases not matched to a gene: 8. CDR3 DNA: TGTGCCAGCAGCACCCAGACAGGGGACAGGGAGCTGTTTTTT. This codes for CASSTQTGDRELFF.

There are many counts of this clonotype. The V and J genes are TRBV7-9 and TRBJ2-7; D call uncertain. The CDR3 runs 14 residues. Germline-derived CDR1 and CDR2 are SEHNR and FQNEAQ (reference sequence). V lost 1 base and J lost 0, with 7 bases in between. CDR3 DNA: TGTGCCAGCAGCTTAGAGGGCGGCTCCTACGAGCAGTACTTC. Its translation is CASSLEGGSYEQYF.

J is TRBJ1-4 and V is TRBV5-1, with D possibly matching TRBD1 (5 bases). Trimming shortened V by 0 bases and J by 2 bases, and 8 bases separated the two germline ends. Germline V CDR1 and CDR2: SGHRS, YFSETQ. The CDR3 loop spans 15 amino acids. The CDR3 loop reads CASSLDPGTNEKLFF. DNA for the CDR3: TGCGCCAGCAGCTTGGACCCAGGGACTAATGAAAAACTGTTTTTT.

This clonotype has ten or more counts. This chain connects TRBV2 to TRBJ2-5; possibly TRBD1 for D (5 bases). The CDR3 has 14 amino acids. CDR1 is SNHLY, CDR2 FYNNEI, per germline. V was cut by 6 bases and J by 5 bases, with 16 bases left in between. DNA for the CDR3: TGTGCCAGCAGAGAAAGCCAGGGTAGGGAGACCCAGTACTTC. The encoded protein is CASRESQGRETQYF.

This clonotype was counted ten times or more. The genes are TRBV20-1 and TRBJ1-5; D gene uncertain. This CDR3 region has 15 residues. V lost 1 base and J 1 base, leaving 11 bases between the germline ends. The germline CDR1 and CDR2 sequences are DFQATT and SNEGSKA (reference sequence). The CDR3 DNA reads TGCAGTGCTAGAGGAGAATTGGGGAGCAATCAGCCCCAGCATTTT. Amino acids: CSARGELGSNQPQHF.

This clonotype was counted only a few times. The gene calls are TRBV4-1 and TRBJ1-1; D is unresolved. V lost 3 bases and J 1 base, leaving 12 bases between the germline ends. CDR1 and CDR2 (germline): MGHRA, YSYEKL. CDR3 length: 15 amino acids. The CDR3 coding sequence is TGCGCCAGCAGCCACCTAATGGACGGGAACACTGAAGCTTTCTTT. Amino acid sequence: CASSHLMDGNTEAFF.

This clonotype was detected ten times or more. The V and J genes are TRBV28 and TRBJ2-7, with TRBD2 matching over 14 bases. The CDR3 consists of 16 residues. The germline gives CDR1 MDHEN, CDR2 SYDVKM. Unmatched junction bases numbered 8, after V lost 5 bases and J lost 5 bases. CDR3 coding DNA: TGTGCCAGCAGTCTAGGGACTAGCGGGAGTATGGACGAGCAGTACTTC. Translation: CASSLGTSGSMDEQYF.

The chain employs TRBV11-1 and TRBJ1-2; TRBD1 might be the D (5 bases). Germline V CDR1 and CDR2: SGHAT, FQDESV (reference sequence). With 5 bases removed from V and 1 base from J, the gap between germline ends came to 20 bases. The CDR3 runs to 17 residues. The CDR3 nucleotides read TGTGCCAGCAGCCCCAGAGTATCGGGGGAGCTTAACTATGGCTACACCTTC. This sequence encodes CASSPRVSGELNYGYTF.

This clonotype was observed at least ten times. The CDR3 nucleotides read TGCAGTGCTCAATCCACTAGCGGAGTCACAGATACGCAGTATTTT. Its translation: CSAQSTSGVTDTQYF. The rearrangement links TRBV20-1 to TRBJ2-3, with TRBD2 matching 8 bases. V trimming: 5 bases; J trimming: 2 bases; junction bases outside the gene matches: 9. Germline V gives CDR1 DFQATT, CDR2 SNEGSKA (reference sequence). The CDR3 loop spans 15 amino acids.

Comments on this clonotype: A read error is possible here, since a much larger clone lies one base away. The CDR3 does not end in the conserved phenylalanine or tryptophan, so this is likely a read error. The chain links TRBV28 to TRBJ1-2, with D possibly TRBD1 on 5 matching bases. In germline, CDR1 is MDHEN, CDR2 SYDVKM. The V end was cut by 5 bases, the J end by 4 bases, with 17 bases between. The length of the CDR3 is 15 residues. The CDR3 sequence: CASSRGGSSSYGYTS. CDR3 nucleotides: TGTGCCAGCAGTCGCGGGGGGTCCAGCTCCTATGGCTACACCTCC.

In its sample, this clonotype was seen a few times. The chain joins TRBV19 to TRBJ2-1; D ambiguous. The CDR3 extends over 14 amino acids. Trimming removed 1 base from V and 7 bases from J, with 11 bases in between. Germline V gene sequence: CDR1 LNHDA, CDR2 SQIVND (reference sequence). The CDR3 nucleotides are TGTGCCAGTAGTATAGGTGCGATGGGGAATGAGCAGTTCTTC. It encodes CASSIGAMGNEQFF.

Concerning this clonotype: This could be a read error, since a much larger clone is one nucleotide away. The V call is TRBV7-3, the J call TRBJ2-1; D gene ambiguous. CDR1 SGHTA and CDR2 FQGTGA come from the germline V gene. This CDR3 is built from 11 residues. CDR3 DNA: TGTGCCGGCAGCTTTGACAATGAGCAGTTCTTC. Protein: CAGSFDNEQFF.

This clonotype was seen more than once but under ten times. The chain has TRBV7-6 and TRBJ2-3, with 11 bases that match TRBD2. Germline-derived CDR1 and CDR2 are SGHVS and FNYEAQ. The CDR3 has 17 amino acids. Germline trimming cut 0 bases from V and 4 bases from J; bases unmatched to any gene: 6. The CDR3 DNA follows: TGTGCCAGCAGCTTAGCGAGGACTAGCGGGTATTCAGATACGCAGTATTTT. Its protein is CASSLARTSGYSDTQYF.

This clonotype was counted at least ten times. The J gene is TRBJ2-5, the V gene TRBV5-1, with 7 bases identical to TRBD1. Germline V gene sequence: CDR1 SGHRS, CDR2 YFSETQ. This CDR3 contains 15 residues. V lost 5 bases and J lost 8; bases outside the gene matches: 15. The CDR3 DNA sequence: TGCGCCAGCAGTCTGGCTCCCAAACAGGGGAAAACCCAGTACTTC. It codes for CASSLAPKQGKTQYF.